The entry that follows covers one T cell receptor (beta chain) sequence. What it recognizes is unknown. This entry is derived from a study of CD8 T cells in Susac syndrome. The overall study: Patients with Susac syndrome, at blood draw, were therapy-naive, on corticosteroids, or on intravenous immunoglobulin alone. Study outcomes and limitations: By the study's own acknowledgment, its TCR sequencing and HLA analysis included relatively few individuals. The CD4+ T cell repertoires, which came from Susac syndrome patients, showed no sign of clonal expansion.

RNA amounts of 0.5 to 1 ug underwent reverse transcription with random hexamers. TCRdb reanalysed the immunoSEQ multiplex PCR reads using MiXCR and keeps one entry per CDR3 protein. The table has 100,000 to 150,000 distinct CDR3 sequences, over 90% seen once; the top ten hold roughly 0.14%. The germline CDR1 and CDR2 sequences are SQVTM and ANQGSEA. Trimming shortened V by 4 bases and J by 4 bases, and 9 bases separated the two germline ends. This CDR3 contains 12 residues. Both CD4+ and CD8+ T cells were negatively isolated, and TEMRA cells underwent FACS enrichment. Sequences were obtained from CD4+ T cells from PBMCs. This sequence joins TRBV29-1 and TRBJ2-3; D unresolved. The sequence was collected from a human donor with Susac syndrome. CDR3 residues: CSVGSGADTQYF. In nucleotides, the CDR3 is TGCAGCGTTGGATCAGGAGCAGATACGCAGTATTTT.